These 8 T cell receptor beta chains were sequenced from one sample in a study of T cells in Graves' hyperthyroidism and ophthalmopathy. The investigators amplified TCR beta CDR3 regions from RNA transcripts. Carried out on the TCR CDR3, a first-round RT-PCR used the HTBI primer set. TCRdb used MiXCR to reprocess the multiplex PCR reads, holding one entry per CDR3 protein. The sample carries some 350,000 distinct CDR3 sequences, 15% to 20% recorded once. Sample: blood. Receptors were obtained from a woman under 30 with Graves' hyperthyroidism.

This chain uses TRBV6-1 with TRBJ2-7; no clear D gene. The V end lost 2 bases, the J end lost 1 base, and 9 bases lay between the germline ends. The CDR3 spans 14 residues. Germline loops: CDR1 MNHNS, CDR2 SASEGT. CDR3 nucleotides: TGTGCCAGCAGTGAACGGCATACATCCTACGAGCAGTACTTC. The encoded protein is CASSERHTSYEQYF.

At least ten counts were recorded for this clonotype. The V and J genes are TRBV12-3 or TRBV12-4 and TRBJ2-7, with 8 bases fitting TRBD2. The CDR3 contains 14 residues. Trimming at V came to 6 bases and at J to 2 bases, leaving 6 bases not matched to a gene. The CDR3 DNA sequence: TGTGCCAGCAGGGGGAGCGGGGGCACCTACGAGCAGTACTTC. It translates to CASRGSGGTYEQYF.

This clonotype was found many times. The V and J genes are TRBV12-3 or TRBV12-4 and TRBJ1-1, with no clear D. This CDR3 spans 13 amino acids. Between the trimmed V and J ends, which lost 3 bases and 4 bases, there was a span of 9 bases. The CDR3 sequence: CASSFYGSTEAFF. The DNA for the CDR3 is TGTGCCAGCAGTTTTTACGGGAGCACTGAAGCTTTCTTT.

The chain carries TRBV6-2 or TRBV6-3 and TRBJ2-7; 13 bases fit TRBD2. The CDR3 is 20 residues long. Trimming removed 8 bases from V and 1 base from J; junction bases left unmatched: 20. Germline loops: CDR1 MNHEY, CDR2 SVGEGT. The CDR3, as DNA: TGTGCCAGCTTCTCCCCAGGTCTGCGGACTAGCGGGAGAGGGTCCTACGAGCAGTACTTC. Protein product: CASFSPGLRTSGRGSYEQYF.

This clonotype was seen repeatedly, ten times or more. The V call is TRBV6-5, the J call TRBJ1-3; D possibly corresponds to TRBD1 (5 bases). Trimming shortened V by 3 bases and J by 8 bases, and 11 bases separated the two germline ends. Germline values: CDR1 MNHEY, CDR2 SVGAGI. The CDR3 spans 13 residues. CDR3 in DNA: TGTGCCAGCAGTTATGGCCAGGGAGACACCATATATTTT. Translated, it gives CASSYGQGDTIYF.

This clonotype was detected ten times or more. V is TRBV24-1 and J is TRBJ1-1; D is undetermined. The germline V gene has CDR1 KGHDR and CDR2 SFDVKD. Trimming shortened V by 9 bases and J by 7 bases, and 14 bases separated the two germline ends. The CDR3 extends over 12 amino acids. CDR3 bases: TGTGCCACCGGGCAGGCCCGGGGTGAAGCTTTCTTT. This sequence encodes CATGQARGEAFF.

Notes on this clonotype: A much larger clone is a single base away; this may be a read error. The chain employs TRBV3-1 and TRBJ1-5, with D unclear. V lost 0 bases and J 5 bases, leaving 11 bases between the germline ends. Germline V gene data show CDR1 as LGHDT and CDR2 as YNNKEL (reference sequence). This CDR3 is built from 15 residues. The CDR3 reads CASSQDPESYQPQHF. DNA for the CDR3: TGTGCCAGCAGCCAAGATCCGGAGTCGTATCAGCCCCAGCATTTT.

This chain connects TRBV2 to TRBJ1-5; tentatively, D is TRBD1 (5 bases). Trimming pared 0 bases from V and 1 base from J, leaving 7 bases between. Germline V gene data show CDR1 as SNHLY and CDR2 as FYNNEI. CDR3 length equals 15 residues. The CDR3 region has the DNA TGTGCCAGCAGTGAAGCGCCAGGGAGCAATCAGCCCCAGCATTTT. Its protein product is CASSEAPGSNQPQHF. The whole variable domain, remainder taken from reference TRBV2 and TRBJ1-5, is EPEVTQTPSHQVTQMGQEVILRCVPISNHLYFYWYRQILGQKVEFLVSFYNNEISEKSEIFDDQFSVERPDGSNFTLKIRSTKLEDSAMYFCASSEAPGSNQPQHFGDGTRLSIL.